This T cell receptor (beta chain) was sequenced in a study of T cell repertoires in cytomegalovirus infection. TCRdb used MiXCR to reprocess the reads, holding one entry per CDR3 protein. The data hold roughly 220,000 distinct CDR3 sequences, with 35% to 40% observed a single time. There are a few counts of this clonotype. As yet, its antigen is unknown. Deletions cut 4 bases from V and 0 bases from J, with 12 bases between. This CDR3 has 15 amino acids. From germline, CDR1 is SGHAT and CDR2 FQNNGV. The chain links TRBV11-2 to TRBJ1-1, with D tentatively TRBD1 (5 bases). The input for sequencing was CD8+ T cells from cultured PBMCs, taken from culture after CMV antigen stimulation. This TCR came from a human donor in good health (CMV status not recorded). Some clones in this sample may be carry-over from other donors' samples. The CDR3 sequence is CASSWPRQLNTEAFF. The CDR3 bases are TGTGCCAGCAGCTGGCCAAGACAGCTGAACACTGAAGCTTTCTTT.